Described below is a single TCR beta chain sequence and its context. The antigen remains undetermined. The sample holds other DNA sequences that translate to the same CDR3. The sample belongs to a study of T cell responses to AZD1222 COVID-19 vaccine. The wider study: Analysis merged second doses at about 4 or about 12 weeks.

Study-level findings and limits: The repertoires were collected only after the peak T cell response. Distributed over spike, vaccine-associated CD4 TCRs predominated at 160-218 and 743-854. Compared with day 0, the breadth and depth of the Spike-specific TCR repertoire rose significantly after two doses of AZD1222.

Sequencing used immunoSEQ multiplex PCR; TCRdb keeps in-frame clones, though not all of them. The table has around 92,000 clones, 85% to 90% seen once. The ends were cut back, 0 bases at V and 5 bases at J, with 10 bases in the middle. Germline V gene data show CDR1 as MNHEY and CDR2 as SVGAGI. The CDR3 sequence is 14 residues long. The J gene is TRBJ1-2, the V gene TRBV6-5; TRBD1 is a possible D gene (6 bases). The sample in question was peripheral blood, obtained on day 0 of AZD1222 vaccination. This clonotype originated in an adult in good health. CDR3 sequence (DNA): TGTGCCAGCAGTTACTCGAGAACAGGGTATGGCTACACCTTC. This gives the protein CASSYSRTGYGYTF.